The 4 T cell receptor beta chains given below trace back to one sample, sequenced in a study of response to subunit inactivated influenza vaccine. TCRdb used MiXCR to reprocess the RT-PCR reads, holding one entry per CDR3 protein. The table lists 500,000 to 600,000 distinct CDR3 sequences, around 13% of them singletons. The material sequenced was PBMCs from blood, taken about 11 days after vaccination. These receptors were obtained from a man aged 45-60 years who received an inactivated influenza vaccine.

This clonotype has a handful of counts. This chain connects TRBV7-2 to TRBJ2-1; 11 nucleotides match TRBD2. Losses at the gene ends were 6 bases for V and 8 bases for J; bases not matched to a gene: 12. The CDR3 runs 16 residues. Germline V gene sequence: CDR1 SGHTA, CDR2 FQGNSA. The CDR3 sequence is CASRAVSGRARDEQFF. As DNA, the CDR3 is TGTGCCAGCAGAGCAGTTAGCGGGAGGGCCCGGGATGAGCAGTTCTTC. The full variable domain, in which reference TRBV7-2 and TRBJ2-1 provide the parts outside the CDR3, is GAGVSQSPSNKVTEKGKDVELRCDPISGHTALYWYRQSLGQGLEFLIYFQGNSAPDKSGLPSDRFSAERTGGSVSTLTIQRTQQEDSAVYLCASRAVSGRARDEQFFGPGTRLTVL.

The rearrangement links TRBV29-1 to TRBJ2-3; D is possibly TRBD1 (5 bases). Germline-derived CDR1 and CDR2 are SQVTM and ANQGSEA. The CDR3 sequence is 16 residues long. V dropped 4 bases and J dropped 0 bases, with 17 bases sitting between them. DNA for the CDR3: TGCAGCGTTGGGGGCGACGCGTACACAAGCACAGATACGCAGTATTTT. This gives the protein CSVGGDAYTSTDTQYF.

A few counts support this clonotype. The CDR3 loop reads CASSSQGLARETQYF. Here the CDR3 DNA reads TGCGCCAGCAGCTCACAAGGACTAGCTAGGGAGACCCAGTACTTC. The chain links TRBV5-1 to TRBJ2-5; 8 nucleotides line up with TRBD2. The CDR3 consists of 15 residues. J was trimmed by 5 bases and V by 3 bases; bases with no gene match: 9. The germline gives CDR1 SGHRS, CDR2 YFSETQ.

This sequence joins TRBV14 and TRBJ2-5, with a tentative D call TRBD1 (5 bases). Germline values: CDR1 SGHDN, CDR2 FVKESK. The CDR3 is 14 amino acids. V was cut by 0 bases and J by 5 bases, with 10 bases left in between. CDR3 loop: CASSQEGALETQYF. The CDR3 nucleotides are TGTGCCAGCAGCCAAGAAGGGGCGTTGGAGACCCAGTACTTC.